The rows below give T cell receptor beta chains drawn from one sample of a study of cytomegalovirus exposure and HLA in healthy donors. The protocol was immunoSEQ multiplex PCR, while the TCRdb copy is restricted to in-frame clones and leaves out a portion. The sample has some 130,000 clones, about 80% seen once. The specimen sequenced was PBMCs. Receptor source: a man aged 25-40 years in good health and CMV-seronegative. CDR3s include the opening cysteine and the closing phenylalanine or tryptophan.

j_call: TRBJ2-1
v_call: TRBV10-3
cdr3_aa: CAISENRDIFYNEQFF

j_call: TRBJ2-7
v_call: TRBV19
cdr3_aa: CATYGEVPYEQYF

j_call: TRBJ2-5
v_call: TRBV11-3
cdr3_aa: CASSLDPSGETQYF

j_call: TRBJ2-7
v_call: TRBV11-2
cdr3_aa: CASSFGLAGRYHEQYF

j_call: TRBJ2-3
v_call: TRBV7-2
cdr3_aa: CASSPWGADTQYF

j_call: TRBJ2-7
v_call: TRBV6-5
cdr3_aa: CASSYSGSGPYEQYF

j_call: TRBJ2-3
v_call: TRBV5-1
cdr3_aa: CASSLAGGPDTQYF

j_call: TRBJ2-5
v_call: TRBV7-9
cdr3_aa: CASSRGQGKETQYF

j_call: TRBJ1-2
v_call: TRBV5-4
cdr3_aa: CASTTATSNYGYTF

j_call: TRBJ1-2
v_call: TRBV6-5
cdr3_aa: CASSYLGVYGYTF

j_call: TRBJ2-5
v_call: TRBV19
cdr3_aa: CASSMSQGIQETQYF

j_call: TRBJ2-3
v_call: TRBV5-4
cdr3_aa: CASSVGLFSGSSDTQYF

j_call: TRBJ2-1
v_call: TRBV5-4
cdr3_aa: CASSRKIRTSGRDEQFF

j_call: TRBJ1-2
v_call: TRBV18
cdr3_aa: CASSNSTGTPYGYTF

j_call: TRBJ2-3
v_call: TRBV18
cdr3_aa: CASSPIQGGTDTQYF

j_call: TRBJ2-3
v_call: TRBV28
cdr3_aa: CASSQGADTQYF

j_call: TRBJ2-3
v_call: TRBV28
cdr3_aa: CATRDLDSGTDTQYF

j_call: TRBJ1-4
v_call: TRBV30
cdr3_aa: CACNRGGEKLFF

j_call: TRBJ1-2
v_call: TRBV9
cdr3_aa: CASSVGGTGGKYGYTF

j_call: TRBJ2-7
v_call: TRBV27
cdr3_aa: CASRFRGGREQYF

j_call: TRBJ2-2
v_call: TRBV28
cdr3_aa: CASSPWGDRHTGELFF

j_call: TRBJ1-1
v_call: TRBV19
cdr3_aa: CACNRRQNTEAFF

j_call: TRBJ2-5
v_call: TRBV5-1
cdr3_aa: CASSLAGKQETQYF

j_call: TRBJ2-3
v_call: TRBV27
cdr3_aa: CASSRDWGADTQYF

j_call: TRBJ2-1
v_call: TRBV30
cdr3_aa: CAWSTGSSGSHEQFF

j_call: TRBJ2-7
v_call: TRBV2
cdr3_aa: CASTRGTGGPMGEQYF

j_call: NA
v_call: TRBV5-1
cdr3_aa: CASSSTSGVTYEQYF

j_call: TRBJ2-3
v_call: TRBV19
cdr3_aa: CASSTRLAGLDTQYF

j_call: TRBJ2-3
v_call: TRBV28
cdr3_aa: CASNSGGDTDTQYF

j_call: TRBJ1-5
v_call: TRBV30
cdr3_aa: CAWSDAGQPQHF

j_call: TRBJ1-3
v_call: TRBV5-1
cdr3_aa: CASSSDTYSGNTIYF

j_call: TRBJ1-5
v_call: TRBV28
cdr3_aa: CASSLTGGNQPQHF

j_call: TRBJ2-1
v_call: TRBV19
cdr3_aa: CASSRREGLYNEQFF

j_call: TRBJ1-2
v_call: TRBV7-9
cdr3_aa: CASSLEGQGSYGYTF

j_call: TRBJ2-2
v_call: TRBV28
cdr3_aa: CASSLQGSNTGELFF

j_call: TRBJ1-5
v_call: TRBV29-1
cdr3_aa: CSVGQGVDQPQHF

j_call: TRBJ2-2
v_call: TRBV4-1
cdr3_aa: CASSDTGDNTGELFF

j_call: TRBJ2-1
v_call: TRBV6-5
cdr3_aa: CASAPGTSRSHEQFF

j_call: TRBJ2-5
v_call: TRBV21-1
cdr3_aa: CASSKDSGGKQETQYF

j_call: TRBJ2-7
v_call: TRBV30
cdr3_aa: CAGRGVFSYEQYF

j_call: TRBJ2-5
v_call: TRBV29-1
cdr3_aa: CSAERQAKETQYF

j_call: TRBJ2-3
v_call: TRBV18
cdr3_aa: CASSPSGGEDTQYF

j_call: TRBJ1-2
v_call: TRBV28
cdr3_aa: CASSGQGRFYGYTF

j_call: TRBJ2-7
v_call: TRBV18
cdr3_aa: CASSRDRGPLSEQYF

j_call: TRBJ1-1
v_call: TRBV28
cdr3_aa: CASSFSYRGRTEAFF

j_call: TRBJ1-2
v_call: TRBV7-9
cdr3_aa: CASSLSLADNYGYTF

j_call: NA
v_call: TRBV5-1
cdr3_aa: CASSFAGPFYEQYF

j_call: TRBJ1-5
v_call: TRBV28
cdr3_aa: CASSIVAGSNQPQHF

j_call: TRBJ2-7
v_call: TRBV5-1
cdr3_aa: CASSLELAGGDYEQYF

j_call: TRBJ1-5
v_call: TRBV28
cdr3_aa: CASATAFHTGNQPQHF

j_call: TRBJ2-3
v_call: TRBV10-1
cdr3_aa: CASSEGTSGTDTQYF

j_call: TRBJ1-1
v_call: TRBV30
cdr3_aa: CAWSVRGPVAFF

j_call: TRBJ2-3
v_call: TRBV11-2
cdr3_aa: CASSSPNFPLTDTQYF

j_call: TRBJ1-2
v_call: TRBV6-1
cdr3_aa: CASSEQWQVNYGYTF